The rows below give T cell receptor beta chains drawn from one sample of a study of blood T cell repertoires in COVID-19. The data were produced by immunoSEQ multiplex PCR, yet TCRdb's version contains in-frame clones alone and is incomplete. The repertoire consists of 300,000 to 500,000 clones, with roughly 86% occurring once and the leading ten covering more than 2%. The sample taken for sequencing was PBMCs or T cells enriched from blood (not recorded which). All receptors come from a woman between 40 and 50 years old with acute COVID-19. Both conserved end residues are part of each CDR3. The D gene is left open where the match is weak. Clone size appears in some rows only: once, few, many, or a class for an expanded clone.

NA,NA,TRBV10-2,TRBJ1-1,TGCGCCAGCAGTGAAGCCAGGGGCACTGAAGCTTTCTTT,CASSEARGTEAFF
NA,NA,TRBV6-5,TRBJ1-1,TGTGCCAGCAGAGGGGTCGAGAAGGGGGACACTGAAGCTTTCTTT,CASRGVEKGDTEAFF
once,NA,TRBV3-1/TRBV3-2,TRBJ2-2,TGTGCCAGCAGCCCTATGACGGGTAACACCGGGGAGCTGTTTTTT,CASSPMTGNTGELFF
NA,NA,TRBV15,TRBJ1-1,TGTGCCACCAGCGCACGGGACACAAGGGGCACTGAAGCTTTCTTT,CATSARDTRGTEAFF
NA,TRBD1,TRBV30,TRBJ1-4,TGTGCCCGGGGAGGCAGGGGGAATGAAAAACTGTTTTTT,CARGGRGNEKLFF
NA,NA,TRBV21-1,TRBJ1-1,TGTGCCAGCAGCAAACTTCAGGGGATGAACACTGAAGCTTTCTTT,CASSKLQGMNTEAFF
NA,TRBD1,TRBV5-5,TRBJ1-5,TGTGCCAGCAGCTCCGTCTTGGACAGGAATCAGCCCCAGCATTTT,CASSSVLDRNQPQHF
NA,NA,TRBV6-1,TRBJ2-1,TGTGCCAGCAGTGTTTATCGGGGACACTCCTACAATGAGCAGTTCTTC,CASSVYRGHSYNEQFF
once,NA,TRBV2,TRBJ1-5,TGTGCCAGCAGGGGAGGGTCGGGGAATCAGCCCCAGCATTTT,CASRGGSGNQPQHF
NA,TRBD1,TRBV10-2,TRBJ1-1,TGCGCCAGCAAAGCAGGGGGGAGAGGGCCTGAAGCTTTCTTT,CASKAGGRGPEAFF
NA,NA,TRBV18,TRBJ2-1,TGTGCCAGCTCACGCGGGCTCATTCCCCCTGAGAATGAGCAGTTCTTC,CASSRGLIPPENEQFF
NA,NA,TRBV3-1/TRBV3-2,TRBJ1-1,TGTGCCAGCAGCCAACGGGGGGGTCCTGAAGCTTTCTTT,CASSQRGGPEAFF
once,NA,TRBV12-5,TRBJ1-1,TGTGCTAGTGGTTTGGAGGGGGACACTGAAGCTTTCTTT,CASGLEGDTEAFF
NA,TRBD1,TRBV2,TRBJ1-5,TGTGCCAGCAGAACTTTAGGGACAGGGGGCTATCAGCCCCAGCATTTT,CASRTLGTGGYQPQHF
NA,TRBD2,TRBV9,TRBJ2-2,TGTGCCAGCAGCGCCCCCCGAGGGGGCGGGGGGGCGTCCGGGGAGCTGTTTTTT,CASSAPRGGGGASGELFF
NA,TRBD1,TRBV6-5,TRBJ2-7,TGTGCCAGCAGTTACCTACAGGGGGCGGACGAGCAGTACTTC,CASSYLQGADEQYF
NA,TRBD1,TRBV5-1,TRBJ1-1,TGCGCCAGCAGCCCCCGGACAGGGCGGGACACTGAAGCTTTCTTT,CASSPRTGRDTEAFF
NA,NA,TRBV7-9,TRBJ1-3,TGTGCCAGCAGCTTAAACAGTCATGGAAACACCATATATTTT,CASSLNSHGNTIYF
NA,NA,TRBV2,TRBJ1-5,TGTGCCAGCAGTGGGGCTAATAGCAATCAGCCCCAGCATTTT,CASSGANSNQPQHF
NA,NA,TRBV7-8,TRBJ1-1,TGTGCCAGCAGCTTAACACCCAACACTGAAGCTTTCTTT,CASSLTPNTEAFF
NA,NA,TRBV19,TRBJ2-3,TGTGCCAGTAGTATGAGGTTCCAGGGAATAAGCACAGATACGCAGTATTTT,CASSMRFQGISTDTQYF
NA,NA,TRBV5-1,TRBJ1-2,TGCGCCAGCAGCTTGTTGGCCGAAGCTAACTATGGCTACACCTTC,CASSLLAEANYGYTF
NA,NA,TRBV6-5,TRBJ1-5,TGTGCCAGCACAGGTGCTCAGGGGTATCTGGAGCCCCAGCATTTT,CASTGAQGYLEPQHF
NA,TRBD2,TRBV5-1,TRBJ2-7,TGCGCCAGCAGCTTTAGCGGGGGCCACTCCTACGAGCAGTACTTC,CASSFSGGHSYEQYF
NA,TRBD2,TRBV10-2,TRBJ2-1,TGCGCCAGCAGGGACCAAGGACTAGCAGGCCAGTTCTTC,CASRDQGLAGQFF
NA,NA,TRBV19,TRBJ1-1,TGTGCCAGTAGTAACATGGGGGGTGACACTGAAGCTTTCTTT,CASSNMGGDTEAFF
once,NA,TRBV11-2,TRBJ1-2,TGTGCCAGCAGCCCCCAGGGGTCCTATGGCTACACCTTC,CASSPQGSYGYTF
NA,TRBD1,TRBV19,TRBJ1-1,TGTGCCAGTAACACGGACAGGGGTGGGAACACTGAAGCTTTCTTT,CASNTDRGGNTEAFF
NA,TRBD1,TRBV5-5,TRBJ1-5,TGTGCCAGCAGCTTGGCTGCAGGGGGCGATAGCAATCAGCCCCAGCATTTT,CASSLAAGGDSNQPQHF
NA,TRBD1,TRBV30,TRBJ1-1,TGTGCCTGTCAGACAGGGGGCATCACTGAAGCTTTCTTT,CACQTGGITEAFF
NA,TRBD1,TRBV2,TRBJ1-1,TGTGCCAGCAGACAGGGGGCGCGTAACACTGAAGCTTTCTTT,CASRQGARNTEAFF
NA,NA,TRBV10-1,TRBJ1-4,TGCGCCACCGCAACAAGGACAGAACATAATGAAAAACTGTTTTTT,CATATRTEHNEKLFF
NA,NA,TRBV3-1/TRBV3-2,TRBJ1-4,TGTGCCAGCAGCCAACGGACTCGTGGATCGACTAATGAAAAACTGTTTTTT,CASSQRTRGSTNEKLFF
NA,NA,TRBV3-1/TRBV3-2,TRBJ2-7,TGTGCCAGCAGCCAAGTGGGTCGAGGGAGATGGTGGCAGTACTTC,CASSQVGRGRWWQYF
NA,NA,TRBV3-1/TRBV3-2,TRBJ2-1,TGTGCCAGCAGCTCGGTCGGGGGGCGGAATGAGCAGTTCTTC,CASSSVGGRNEQFF
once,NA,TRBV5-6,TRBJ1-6,TGTGCCAGCAGCTTGTTCGTGAGCTCCTATAATTCACCCCTCCACTTT,CASSLFVSSYNSPLHF
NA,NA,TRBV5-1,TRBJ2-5,TGCGCCAGCAGCTTGGTTCCAGGAACCCAAGAGACCCAGTACTTC,CASSLVPGTQETQYF
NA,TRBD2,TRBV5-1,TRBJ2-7,TGCGCCAGCAGCTCCCGCGGGGGTCCCTACGAGCAGTACTTC,CASSSRGGPYEQYF